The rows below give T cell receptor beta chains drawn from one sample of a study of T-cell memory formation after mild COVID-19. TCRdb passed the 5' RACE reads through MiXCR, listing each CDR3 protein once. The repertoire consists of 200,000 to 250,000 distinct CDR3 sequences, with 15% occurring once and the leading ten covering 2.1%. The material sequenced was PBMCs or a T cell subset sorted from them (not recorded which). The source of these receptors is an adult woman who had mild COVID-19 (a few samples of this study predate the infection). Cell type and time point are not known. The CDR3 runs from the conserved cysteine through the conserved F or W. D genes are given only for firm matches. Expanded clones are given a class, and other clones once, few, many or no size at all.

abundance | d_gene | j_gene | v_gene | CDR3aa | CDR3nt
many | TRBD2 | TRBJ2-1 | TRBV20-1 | CSARTQLAGTDEQFF | TGCAGTGCTAGAACCCAACTAGCGGGTACGGATGAGCAGTTCTTC
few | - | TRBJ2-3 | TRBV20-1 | CSARSGLGTDTQYF | TGCAGTGCTAGATCAGGGTTAGGCACAGATACGCAGTATTTT
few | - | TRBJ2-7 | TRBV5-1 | CASGTQSSYEQYF | TGCGCCAGCGGTACACAGAGCTCCTACGAGCAGTACTTC
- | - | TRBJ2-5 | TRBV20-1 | CSWTSEVQTQYF | TGCAGCTGGACTTCAGAGGTGCAGACCCAGTACTTC
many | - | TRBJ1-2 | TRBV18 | CASSRQYGYTF | TGTGCCAGCTCAAGACAGTATGGCTACACCTTC
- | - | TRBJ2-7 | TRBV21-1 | CATTEAGPVYEQYF | TGTGCCACCACAGAAGCGGGACCAGTCTACGAGCAGTACTTC
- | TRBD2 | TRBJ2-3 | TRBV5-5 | CASSLEVAGGPGTQYF | TGTGCCAGCAGCTTGGAGGTAGCGGGAGGGCCTGGTACGCAGTATTTT
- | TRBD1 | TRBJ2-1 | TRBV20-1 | CSGLTGTVGYNEQFF | TGCAGTGGTCTTACCGGGACAGTAGGATACAATGAGCAGTTCTTC
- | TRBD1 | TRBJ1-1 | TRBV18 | CASSPNSRAGGNTEAFF | TGTGCCAGCTCACCTAATTCGAGGGCAGGGGGCAACACTGAAGCTTTCTTT
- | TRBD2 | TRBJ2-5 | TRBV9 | CASSPGLTFWGKETQYF | TGTGCCAGCAGCCCGGGACTAACCTTTTGGGGGAAAGAGACCCAGTACTTC
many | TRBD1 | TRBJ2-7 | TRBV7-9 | CASSLAGTGKTYEQYF | TGTGCCAGCAGCTTAGCCGGGACAGGCAAAACCTACGAGCAGTACTTC